A selection of T cell receptor beta chains follows, all from one sample in a study of cytomegalovirus exposure and HLA in healthy donors. Some clones are missing from TCRdb's copy, which holds only in-frame ones; the method was immunoSEQ multiplex PCR. In the table there are about 140,000 clones, approximately 82% of which are singletons. The sequenced material came from PBMCs. The receptors were gathered from a woman aged 40 to 55 in good health and CMV-seronegative. Each CDR3 is given with its conserved first and last residue. A D gene is named only where the DNA matches it firmly. Size is stated for part of the rows, as once, few or many counts, or as a class when the clone is expanded.

abundance: .; j_gene: TRBJ1-2; d_gene: .; v_gene: TRBV29-1; CDR3aa: CSVVGGADYGYTF; CDR3nt: TGCAGCGTTGTCGGGGGGGCTGACTATGGCTACACCTTC
abundance: .; j_gene: TRBJ2-7; d_gene: .; v_gene: TRBV6-5; CDR3aa: CASSYGGAHEQYF; CDR3nt: TGTGCCAGCAGTTACGGTGGGGCCCACGAGCAGTACTTC
abundance: .; j_gene: TRBJ2-7; d_gene: .; v_gene: TRBV5-6; CDR3aa: CASSRTTRRHEQYF; CDR3nt: TGTGCCAGCAGCAGGACGACTAGGCGCCACGAGCAGTACTTC
abundance: .; j_gene: TRBJ1-1; d_gene: .; v_gene: TRBV7-6; CDR3aa: CASKRGASTEAFF; CDR3nt: TGTGCCAGCAAGCGGGGGGCGAGCACTGAAGCTTTCTTT
abundance: .; j_gene: TRBJ2-1; d_gene: TRBD2; v_gene: TRBV5-1; CDR3aa: CASSYRTSVDEQFF; CDR3nt: TGCGCCAGCAGCTACCGGACTAGCGTCGATGAGCAGTTCTTC
abundance: .; j_gene: TRBJ2-3; d_gene: .; v_gene: TRBV4-3; CDR3aa: CASSQVQFDTQYF; CDR3nt: TGCGCCAGCAGCCAAGTTCAGTTTGATACGCAGTATTTT
abundance: .; j_gene: TRBJ1-1; d_gene: .; v_gene: TRBV5-4; CDR3aa: CASSLVEGGTEAFF; CDR3nt: TGTGCCAGCAGCTTGGTAGAGGGGGGGACTGAAGCTTTCTTT
abundance: .; j_gene: TRBJ2-5; d_gene: TRBD2; v_gene: TRBV7-6; CDR3aa: CASSLVGLAGQETQYF; CDR3nt: TGTGCCAGCAGCTTAGTGGGACTAGCGGGCCAAGAGACCCAGTACTTC
abundance: .; j_gene: TRBJ2-1; d_gene: TRBD1; v_gene: TRBV29-1; CDR3aa: CSGVWDSNEQFF; CDR3nt: TGCAGCGGGGTGTGGGACAGCAATGAGCAGTTCTTC
abundance: .; j_gene: TRBJ1-5; d_gene: TRBD1; v_gene: TRBV5-5; CDR3aa: CAGTDYSNQPQHF; CDR3nt: TGTGCCGGGACAGACTATAGCAATCAGCCCCAGCATTTT
abundance: .; j_gene: TRBJ2-5; d_gene: .; v_gene: TRBV19; CDR3aa: CASSIVGGGETQYF; CDR3nt: TGTGCCAGTAGTATAGTAGGGGGTGGAGAGACCCAGTACTTC
abundance: .; j_gene: TRBJ2-2; d_gene: TRBD1; v_gene: TRBV19; CDR3aa: CASSISKARTGGFAGELFF; CDR3nt: TGTGCCAGTAGTATTTCCAAAGCTCGGACAGGGGGATTTGCCGGGGAGCTGTTTTTT
abundance: .; j_gene: TRBJ2-7; d_gene: .; v_gene: TRBV5-1; CDR3aa: CASSLQGHEQYF; CDR3nt: TGCGCCAGCAGCTTGCAGGGTCACGAGCAGTACTTC
abundance: few; j_gene: TRBJ2-5; d_gene: .; v_gene: TRBV5-1; CDR3aa: CASSLGSGTQYF; CDR3nt: TGCGCCAGCAGCTTGGGAAGCGGTACCCAGTACTTC
abundance: once; j_gene: TRBJ1-6; d_gene: .; v_gene: TRBV10-3; CDR3aa: CAICSGSISPLHF; CDR3nt: TGTGCCATCTGCTCGGGATCAATTTCACCCCTCCACTTT
abundance: once; j_gene: TRBJ1-2; d_gene: .; v_gene: TRBV30; CDR3aa: CAWSVPGSRWRGYTF; CDR3nt: TGTGCCTGGAGTGTACCGGGCAGTCGGTGGAGGGGCTACACCTTC
abundance: .; j_gene: TRBJ2-7; d_gene: .; v_gene: TRBV11-2; CDR3aa: CASSAPTGYEQYF; CDR3nt: TGTGCCAGCAGCGCGCCGACAGGTTACGAGCAGTACTTC
abundance: .; j_gene: TRBJ1-1; d_gene: .; v_gene: TRBV19; CDR3aa: CASSRGLTEAFF; CDR3nt: TGTGCCAGTAGTCGGGGTCTCACTGAAGCTTTCTTT
abundance: .; j_gene: TRBJ2-3; d_gene: TRBD2; v_gene: TRBV27; CDR3aa: CASRGGTSGSSADTQYF; CDR3nt: TGTGCCAGCAGAGGGGGGACTAGCGGGAGTAGCGCAGATACGCAGTATTTT
abundance: .; j_gene: TRBJ2-1; d_gene: .; v_gene: TRBV27; CDR3aa: CASSSLRGIRNEQFF; CDR3nt: TGTGCCAGCAGTTCTCTGCGAGGGATACGGAATGAGCAGTTCTTC
abundance: .; j_gene: TRBJ2-1; d_gene: .; v_gene: TRBV7-9; CDR3aa: CASSLSRGIFNEQFF; CDR3nt: TGTGCCAGCAGCTTAAGCAGGGGTATCTTCAATGAGCAGTTCTTC
abundance: .; j_gene: TRBJ2-7; d_gene: TRBD2; v_gene: TRBV5-1; CDR3aa: CASSLGLAGAYEQYF; CDR3nt: TGCGCCAGCAGCTTGGGGCTAGCGGGAGCCTACGAGCAGTACTTC
abundance: .; j_gene: TRBJ2-1; d_gene: TRBD1; v_gene: TRBV11-3; CDR3aa: CASSLGTGDTYNEQFF; CDR3nt: TGTGCCAGCAGCTTGGGGACAGGGGACACCTACAATGAGCAGTTCTTC
abundance: few; j_gene: TRBJ2-5; d_gene: .; v_gene: TRBV7-9; CDR3aa: CSSSRPTVSIGQETQYF; CDR3nt: TGTTCCAGCAGCCGACCGACAGTTTCGATAGGTCAAGAGACCCAGTACTTC
abundance: .; j_gene: TRBJ1-2; d_gene: .; v_gene: TRBV2; CDR3aa: CASSERIANYGYTF; CDR3nt: TGTGCCAGCAGTGAGAGGATAGCTAACTATGGCTACACCTTC
abundance: few; j_gene: TRBJ1-5; d_gene: TRBD1; v_gene: TRBV2; CDR3aa: CASSIQGAPQPQHF; CDR3nt: TGTGCCAGCAGCATCCAGGGGGCTCCTCAGCCCCAGCATTTT
abundance: .; j_gene: TRBJ2-4; d_gene: TRBD2; v_gene: TRBV13; CDR3aa: CASSPKREKNIQYF; CDR3nt: TGTGCCAGCAGTCCTAAGCGGGAGAAAAACATTCAGTACTTC
abundance: .; j_gene: TRBJ2-5; d_gene: TRBD2; v_gene: TRBV29-1; CDR3aa: CSAGGEETQYF; CDR3nt: TGCAGCGCTGGGGGGGAGGAGACCCAGTACTTC
abundance: .; j_gene: TRBJ2-5; d_gene: .; v_gene: TRBV5-4; CDR3aa: CASSLFGVETQYF; CDR3nt: TGTGCCAGCAGCTTGTTCGGGGTTGAGACCCAGTACTTC
abundance: .; j_gene: TRBJ2-3; d_gene: .; v_gene: TRBV4-3; CDR3aa: CASSPGFADTQYF; CDR3nt: TGCGCCAGCAGCCCCGGTTTCGCAGATACGCAGTATTTT
abundance: .; j_gene: TRBJ1-2; d_gene: .; v_gene: TRBV4-3; CDR3aa: CASSQAGASNGYTF; CDR3nt: TGCGCCAGCAGCCAAGCAGGGGCGAGTAATGGCTACACCTTC
abundance: .; j_gene: TRBJ1-3; d_gene: .; v_gene: TRBV6-5; CDR3aa: CASSYSPYSGNTIYF; CDR3nt: TGTGCCAGCAGTTACTCCCCCTACTCTGGAAACACCATATATTTT
abundance: few; j_gene: TRBJ2-7; d_gene: .; v_gene: TRBV13; CDR3aa: CASSFGQSSYEQYF; CDR3nt: TGTGCCAGCAGCTTTGGGCAGAGCTCCTACGAGCAGTACTTC
abundance: .; j_gene: TRBJ2-7; d_gene: .; v_gene: TRBV28; CDR3aa: CASRTDTDEQYF; CDR3nt: TGTGCCAGCAGGACAGATACGGACGAGCAGTACTTC
abundance: .; j_gene: TRBJ2-3; d_gene: TRBD1; v_gene: TRBV5-4; CDR3aa: CASNRGTDTQYF; CDR3nt: TGTGCCAGCAACAGGGGGACAGATACGCAGTATTTT
abundance: few; j_gene: TRBJ2-7; d_gene: .; v_gene: TRBV5-1; CDR3aa: CASSLGHPGAYEQYF; CDR3nt: TGCGCCAGCAGCTTGGGACACCCCGGTGCCTACGAGCAGTACTTC
abundance: few; j_gene: TRBJ1-1; d_gene: TRBD1; v_gene: TRBV5-1; CDR3aa: CASSLDRGPENTEAFF; CDR3nt: TGCGCCAGCAGCTTGGACAGGGGCCCGGAGAACACTGAAGCTTTCTTT
abundance: .; j_gene: TRBJ2-7; d_gene: TRBD2; v_gene: TRBV27; CDR3aa: CASTGLAGRPYEQYF; CDR3nt: TGTGCCAGCACAGGACTAGCGGGACGCCCCTACGAGCAGTACTTC
abundance: .; j_gene: TRBJ2-1; d_gene: TRBD2; v_gene: TRBV5-1; CDR3aa: CASSPGLAGGVGHNEQFF; CDR3nt: TGCGCCAGCAGCCCGGGACTAGCGGGAGGCGTAGGGCACAATGAGCAGTTCTTC
abundance: few; j_gene: TRBJ2-3; d_gene: TRBD2; v_gene: TRBV9; CDR3aa: CASSVAGTSGLDTQYF; CDR3nt: TGTGCCAGCAGCGTAGCCGGGACTAGCGGGTTGGATACGCAGTATTTT
abundance: .; j_gene: TRBJ2-2; d_gene: TRBD1; v_gene: TRBV18; CDR3aa: CASSPRVQGGDTGELFF; CDR3nt: TGTGCCAGCTCACCACGTGTACAGGGGGGTGACACCGGGGAGCTGTTTTTT
abundance: .; j_gene: TRBJ1-4; d_gene: .; v_gene: TRBV6-6; CDR3aa: CASSYSAGANEKLFF; CDR3nt: TGTGCCAGCAGTTACTCTGCAGGGGCTAATGAAAAACTGTTTTTT
abundance: .; j_gene: TRBJ1-1; d_gene: .; v_gene: TRBV6-1; CDR3aa: CASSERDTEAFF; CDR3nt: TGTGCCAGCAGTGAACGTGACACTGAAGCTTTCTTT
abundance: .; j_gene: TRBJ2-1; d_gene: TRBD1; v_gene: TRBV19; CDR3aa: CASSAYATGGGEQFF; CDR3nt: TGTGCCAGTAGTGCTTATGCAACAGGGGGCGGTGAGCAGTTCTTC
abundance: .; j_gene: TRBJ2-4; d_gene: .; v_gene: TRBV5-5; CDR3aa: CASSPTEAKNIQYF; CDR3nt: TGTGCCAGCAGCCCAACAGAAGCCAAAAACATTCAGTACTTC
abundance: .; j_gene: TRBJ2-7; d_gene: .; v_gene: TRBV9; CDR3aa: CASSGTNPYEQYF; CDR3nt: TGTGCCAGTTCCGGGACAAACCCCTACGAGCAGTACTTC